The 8 T cell receptor beta chains presented below share a single source sample, sequenced in a study of cytomegalovirus exposure and HLA in healthy donors. The PCR used 60 Vbeta and 13 Jbeta primers. Profiling relied on immunoSEQ multiplex PCR, and the TCRdb table lists in-frame clones only, not all of them. The sample includes about 93,000 clones, about 80% of them seen just once. The sequenced sample was PBMCs. Receptors were obtained from a man aged 30-40 years in good health and CMV-seronegative.

The chain links TRBV7-6 to TRBJ2-3; a weak D match, TRBD2 (5 bases). V lost 2 bases and J lost 8, with 8 bases in between. Germline V gene data show CDR1 as SGHVS and CDR2 as FNYEAQ. The CDR3 is made up of 12 amino acids. The CDR3 spells CASSLQGGTQYF. CDR3 nucleotides: TGTGCCAGCAGCTTACAAGGAGGTACGCAGTATTTT.

The chain uses TRBV15 and TRBJ1-4; D call uncertain. In germline, CDR1 is LNHNV, CDR2 YYDKDF (reference sequence). The V gene lost 0 bases and the J gene lost 8 bases, with 19 bases spanning the gap. The CDR3 loop spans 17 amino acids. This chain's CDR3 is CATSRDVLGSLPEKLFF. The DNA of the CDR3 is TGTGCCACCAGCAGAGATGTTTTGGGCAGCCTACCCGAAAAACTGTTTTTT.

The rearrangement links TRBV6-6 to TRBJ1-5; D not resolved. The CDR3 has 14 residues. Germline values: CDR1 MNHNY, CDR2 SVGAGI (reference sequence). With 3 bases removed from V and 6 bases from J, the gap between germline ends came to 12 bases. The CDR3 coding sequence is TGTGCCAGCAGTTATATCTCAGGTTTTCAGCCCCAGCATTTT. Its translation: CASSYISGFQPQHF.

Worth noting for this clone: This sample includes further DNA sequences coding for the same CDR3. The DNA of the CDR3 is TGTGCCAGCAGTGATCCGTCGGGGTTCTATGGCTACACCTTC. This sequence encodes CASSDPSGFYGYTF. V gene TRBV2 combines with J gene TRBJ1-2; D gene ambiguous. This CDR3 comprises 14 residues. Per germline, CDR1 SNHLY and CDR2 FYNNEI. V shed 3 bases and J shed 4 bases, with 12 bases lying between them.

V is TRBV4-2 and J is TRBJ2-5, with 7 nucleotides matching TRBD2. Unmatched junction bases numbered 4, after V lost 1 base and J lost 2 bases. Germline loops: CDR1 LGHNA, CDR2 YNFKEQ. CDR3 length equals 15 residues. The CDR3 loop is CASSQVSGGQETQYF. CDR3 nucleotides: TGTGCCAGCAGCCAAGTATCGGGGGGACAAGAGACCCAGTACTTC.

In this sample, this clone turned up once. The J gene is TRBJ2-2, the V gene TRBV29-1; D is possibly TRBD2 (6 bases). CDR1 is SQVTM and CDR2 is ANQGSEA in the germline V gene. Trimming took off 4 bases at V and 3 bases at J, with 18 bases between the two ends. The CDR3 spans 16 residues. CDR3 DNA: TGCAGCGTTGGCGGAGGGCAGGGAAGGTACACCGGGGAGCTGTTTTTT. Its translation: CSVGGGQGRYTGELFF.

V is TRBV11-1 and J is TRBJ2-5, with D possibly TRBD1 on 7 matching bases. The CDR3 covers 19 residues. Germline assignment: CDR1 SGHAT and CDR2 FQDESV (reference sequence). V lost 5 bases to trimming and J lost 5 bases, with 30 bases between them. CDR3 protein: CASSPLTGGGQDGRETQYF. CDR3 bases: TGTGCCAGCAGCCCCCTAACCGGGGGAGGACAGGACGGCCGGGAGACCCAGTACTTC.

The V gene is TRBV28, the J gene TRBJ1-5; no definite D call. Trimming took off 5 bases at V and 5 bases at J, with 10 bases between the two ends. Germline CDR1 MDHEN, CDR2 SYDVKM. The CDR3 is 13 residues long. The DNA of the CDR3 is TGTGCCAGCAGTCCCTTAGTTTATCAGCCCCAGCATTTT. It encodes CASSPLVYQPQHF. The full variable domain, rest sourced from reference TRBV28 and TRBJ1-5, is DVKVTQSSRYLVKRTGEKVFLECVQDMDHENMFWYRQDPGLGLRLIYFSYDVKMKEKGDIPEGYSVSREKKERFSLILESASTNQTSMYLCASSPLVYQPQHFGDGTRLSIL.